These T cell receptor beta chains were read from a single sample in a study of blood T cells in healthy people across ages. TCRdb re-called the 5' RACE reads with MiXCR, one entry per CDR3 protein. The data show hundreds of thousands of distinct CDR3 sequences, with around 28% seen just once and roughly a sixth held by the top ten. Material for sequencing was blood. The receptor source for this set is a woman of 80 years or more in good health. The CDR3 runs from the conserved cysteine through the conserved F or W. A D gene is named only where the DNA matches it firmly. The size of a clone is reported for some rows only, either as once, few or many, or as a class for expanded clones.

J gene,clone size,V gene,D gene,CDR3 DNA,CDR3 protein
TRBJ1-6,NA,TRBV25-1,NA,TGTGCCAGCAGTGTCAGGGAGTATTCACCCCTCCACTTT,CASSVREYSPLHF
TRBJ2-7,many,TRBV10-3,NA,TGTGCCATCAGTGAGTCGTGGGGACAGTACTTC,CAISESWGQYF
TRBJ2-5,many,TRBV7-9,NA,TGTGCCAGCAGCTTAGGGGACGTCCTACCGTCTCGAGAGACCCAGTACTTC,CASSLGDVLPSRETQYF
TRBJ2-7,NA,TRBV6-1,NA,TGTGCCAGCAGAAGGGGCATGAACGAGCAGTACTTC,CASRRGMNEQYF
TRBJ1-4,NA,TRBV20-1,TRBD1,TGCAGTGCTCCAGACAGGGGCGGCGAAAAACTGTTTTTT,CSAPDRGGEKLFF
TRBJ2-7,NA,TRBV29-1,NA,TGCAGCGTTGAAGTGGGGGGTAGCTACGAGCAGTACTTC,CSVEVGGSYEQYF
TRBJ2-3,NA,TRBV7-9,TRBD1,TGTGCCAGCAGCCCTTGGACAGGACTCAGCACAGATACGCAGTATTTT,CASSPWTGLSTDTQYF
TRBJ2-7,many,TRBV28,NA,TGTGCCAGCAGTTCCTTGGCAGGTGGGGACTGGGAGCAGTACTTC,CASSSLAGGDWEQYF
TRBJ2-3,many,TRBV4-3,NA,TGCGCCAGCAGCCAAGAGTACTTTTGGGCGACAGATACGCAGTATTTT,CASSQEYFWATDTQYF
TRBJ2-7,few,TRBV6-2/TRBV6-3,NA,TGTGCCAGCAGTTACCCACCCCTCGGGGACGAGCAGTACTTC,CASSYPPLGDEQYF
TRBJ1-1,NA,TRBV4-2,NA,TGTGCCAGCAGCAACGGCGACGGAAGCTCTGAAGCTTTCTTT,CASSNGDGSSEAFF
TRBJ2-5,NA,TRBV20-1,TRBD1,TGCAGTGCCCGTACAGGGGCGCTTGGCAATGAGCAGTACTTC,CSARTGALGNEQYF
TRBJ2-3,many,TRBV7-2,NA,TGTGCCAGCAGCCAATCGACTTCGAACACAGATACGCAGTATTTT,CASSQSTSNTDTQYF
TRBJ1-2,NA,TRBV20-1,TRBD1,TGCAGTGCCGACAGGGAAAGTAGCTATGGCTACACCTTC,CSADRESSYGYTF
TRBJ1-4,few,TRBV6-5,TRBD1,TGTGCCAGCAAGTTACCAGGGGGTTCTGAAAAACTGTTTTTT,CASKLPGGSEKLFF
TRBJ2-2,NA,TRBV7-2,NA,TGTGCCAGCAGCTTCTTCCGGGACCCGAGGGCCGGGGAGCTGTTTTTT,CASSFFRDPRAGELFF
TRBJ2-1,many,TRBV6-5,TRBD2,TGTGCCAGCAGCCCGCCGGGACTAGCGGGGATACACAATGAGCAGTTCTTC,CASSPPGLAGIHNEQFF
TRBJ2-7,NA,TRBV6-2/TRBV6-3,NA,TGTGCCAGCCGACACCAAGACAGCGAAATCTACGAGCAGTACTTC,CASRHQDSEIYEQYF
TRBJ1-5,NA,TRBV5-5,TRBD1,TGTGCCAGCAGCTACGACAGGGGGCCCCAGCATTTT,CASSYDRGPQHF
TRBJ2-1,many,TRBV7-2,NA,TGTGCCAGCAGTTCTCAGTCGAACAATGAGCAGTTCTTC,CASSSQSNNEQFF
TRBJ2-7,many,TRBV7-9,NA,TGTGCCAGCAGCTTATTGACTCGACTGAAGAAGTCCTACGAGCAGTACTTC,CASSLLTRLKKSYEQYF
TRBJ1-1,NA,TRBV27,NA,TGTGCCAGCAGTACACTGGGGACGAACACTGAAGCTTTCTTT,CASSTLGTNTEAFF
TRBJ1-2,many,TRBV30,NA,TGTGCCTGGAGTGTAGGCAGGCCGGGAATTTTTATGGGCTACACCTTC,CAWSVGRPGIFMGYTF
TRBJ1-6,many,TRBV18,TRBD1,TGTGCCAGCAGCCCGGGACAGTATAATTCACCCCTCCACTTT,CASSPGQYNSPLHF
TRBJ2-1,many,TRBV14,NA,TGTGCCAGCAGCCAAGCCTCGGGGCGGAGGGATGAGCAGTTCTTC,CASSQASGRRDEQFF
TRBJ2-1,NA,TRBV2,NA,TGTGCCAGCAGTGAAGTCGGACGGGGTGAGCAGTTCTTC,CASSEVGRGEQFF
TRBJ1-2,many,TRBV4-3,NA,TGCGCCAGCAGCGTCGGGACGGGGACTAACTATGGCTACACCTTC,CASSVGTGTNYGYTF
TRBJ2-3,NA,TRBV6-1,NA,TGTGCCAGCAGTGACTCCGGGACCACAGATACGCAGTATTTT,CASSDSGTTDTQYF
TRBJ2-3,NA,TRBV20-1,TRBD2,TGCAGTGCCGGAACTAGCGGGCGTTTCTCAGATACGCAGTATTTT,CSAGTSGRFSDTQYF
TRBJ2-3,few,TRBV12-3/TRBV12-4,TRBD1,TGTGCCAGCAGTTGGGGACAGGAAGATACGCGGTATTTT,CASSWGQEDTRYF
TRBJ2-5,many,TRBV7-2,TRBD2,TGTGCCAGCAGCTCCAGGGCTAGCGGGCCAGAGACCCAGTACTTC,CASSSRASGPETQYF
TRBJ2-3,NA,TRBV12-3/TRBV12-4,NA,TGTGCCAGCAGTTTAGCGGGGGACTTGGATACGCAGTATTTT,CASSLAGDLDTQYF
TRBJ2-5,few,TRBV20-1,TRBD1,TGCAGTGCTAGGAGGGACAGGGACCAAGAGACCCAGTACTTC,CSARRDRDQETQYF
TRBJ2-1,many,TRBV20-1,NA,TGCAGTGCTAAGTGGACAACGGGGGAGCAGTTCTTC,CSAKWTTGEQFF
TRBJ2-5,many,TRBV6-1,TRBD2,TGTGCCAGCAAGAATCCGGGACTAGCGGGGGGGCGAGGCGAGACCCAGTACTTC,CASKNPGLAGGRGETQYF
TRBJ1-5,many,TRBV10-2,NA,TGCGCCAGCAGTGAATCTGGGAGCAATCAGCCCCAGCATTTT,CASSESGSNQPQHF
TRBJ2-3,many,TRBV18,NA,TGTGCCAGCTCAGGGACTTTCGGCACAGATACGCAGTATTTT,CASSGTFGTDTQYF
TRBJ2-5,many,TRBV24-1,NA,TGTGCCGACGTGGGCCATGAGACCCAGTACTTC,CADVGHETQYF
TRBJ2-2,NA,TRBV4-3,NA,TGCGCCAGCAGCCAAGATCCTAAAGGGAACCCCCTTGGGGCCGGGGAGCTGTTTTTT,CASSQDPKGNPLGAGELFF
TRBJ2-3,NA,TRBV12-3/TRBV12-4,NA,TGTGCCAGCAGTGCCTGGACTTCAGAGGGCGCAGATACGCAGTATTTT,CASSAWTSEGADTQYF
TRBJ2-3,many,TRBV6-5,TRBD1,TGTGCCAGCAGAAGGGGACAGTTTGCAGATACGCAGTATTTT,CASRRGQFADTQYF
TRBJ2-7,NA,TRBV7-2,TRBD1,TGTGCCAGCAGCATTACGACAGGGTCCTACGAGCAGTACTTC,CASSITTGSYEQYF